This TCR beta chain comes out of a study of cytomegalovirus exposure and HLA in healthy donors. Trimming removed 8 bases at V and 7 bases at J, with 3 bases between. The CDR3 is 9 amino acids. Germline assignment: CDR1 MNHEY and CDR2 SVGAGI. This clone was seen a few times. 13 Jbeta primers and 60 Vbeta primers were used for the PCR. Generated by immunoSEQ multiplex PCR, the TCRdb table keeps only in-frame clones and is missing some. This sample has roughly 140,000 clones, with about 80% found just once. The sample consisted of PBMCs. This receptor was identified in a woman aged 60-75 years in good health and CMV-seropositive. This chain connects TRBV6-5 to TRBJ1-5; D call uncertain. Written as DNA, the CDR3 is TGTGCCAGCGGCCAGCCCCAGCATTTT. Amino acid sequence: CASGQPQHF.